This T cell receptor (beta chain) stems from a study of identical twins. TCRdb used MiXCR to reprocess the 5' RACE reads, holding one entry per CDR3 protein. The sample gives fewer than 900,000 distinct CDR3 sequences, 18% of which show up once; 13% is in the top ten. All of the donors were Caucasians in good health. Trimming removed 3 bases from V and 4 bases from J, with 16 bases in between. This CDR3 comprises 15 residues. The germline gives CDR1 DFQATT, CDR2 SNEGSKA (reference sequence). The same data also contributed to another study, on T cells expressing NK-cell markers. That source reports: Each TCR beta repertoire originated in sorted T cells that were CD3+CD56+NKG2C+, CD3+CD56+NKG2C- or CD3+CD56-NKG2C+.

The material sequenced was PBMCs. V and J are TRBV20-1 and TRBJ2-1; tentative D call: TRBD1 (5 bases). The source is a woman aged 18 to 35 in good health. The CDR3 nucleotides read TGCAGTGCTAGGTTTTTGGGGCACTCTTACAATGAGCAGTTCTTC. Translation gives CSARFLGHSYNEQFF.